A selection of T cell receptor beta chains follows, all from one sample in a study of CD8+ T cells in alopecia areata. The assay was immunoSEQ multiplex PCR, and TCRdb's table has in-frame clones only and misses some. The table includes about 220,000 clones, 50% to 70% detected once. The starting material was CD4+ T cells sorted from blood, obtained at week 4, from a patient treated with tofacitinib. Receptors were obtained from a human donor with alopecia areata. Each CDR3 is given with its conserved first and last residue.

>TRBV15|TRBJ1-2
CATSRDYASGISGYTF
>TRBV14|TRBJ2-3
CASSQEAVGTDTQYF
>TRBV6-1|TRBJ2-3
CASSVSKGISTDTQYF
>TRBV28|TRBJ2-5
CASSRGQVQETQYF
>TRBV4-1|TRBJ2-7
CASSQDQISYEQYF
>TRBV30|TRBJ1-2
CALRAGFDGYTF
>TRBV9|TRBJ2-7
CASSVAGTGAPQYF
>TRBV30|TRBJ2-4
CAWSRGTSGGFQYF
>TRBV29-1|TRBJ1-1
CSVGTGTNTEAFF
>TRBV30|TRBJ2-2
CAWMGEANTGELFF
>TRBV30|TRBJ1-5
CAWSVTGHSNQPQHF
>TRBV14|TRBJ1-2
CASSPYGPYGYTF
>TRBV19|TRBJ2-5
CASSIGSETQYF
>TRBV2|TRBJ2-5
CASSEQYQETQYF
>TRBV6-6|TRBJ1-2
CASSPHGQGVFGYTF
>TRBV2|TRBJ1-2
CASSSNRDYGYTF
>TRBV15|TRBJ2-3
CASTRTSTDTQYF
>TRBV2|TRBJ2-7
CASSSGTLDYEQYF
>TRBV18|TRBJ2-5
CASSPSLETQYF
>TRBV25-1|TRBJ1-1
CASSVRGRAEAFF
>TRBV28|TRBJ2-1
CASSLLSGGGDNEQFF
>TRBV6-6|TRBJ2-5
CASSRGGSETQYF
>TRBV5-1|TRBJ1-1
CASSLAGTSNTEAFF
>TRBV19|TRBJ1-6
CASSRTGGYYNSPLHF
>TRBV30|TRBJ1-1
CAWSVSQGATEAFF
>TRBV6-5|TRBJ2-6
CASSYEGAGANVLTF
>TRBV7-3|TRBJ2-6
CASSPGQGGSGANVLTF
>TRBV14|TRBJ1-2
CASSPHLAKPYGYTF
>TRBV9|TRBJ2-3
CASSASLGTDTQYF
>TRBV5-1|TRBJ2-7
CASSLGQGAYEQYF
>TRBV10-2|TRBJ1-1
CASSPPGEAFF
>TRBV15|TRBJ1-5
CATSRERGRSDQPQHF
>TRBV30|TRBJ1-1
CAWQYGQKNTEAFF
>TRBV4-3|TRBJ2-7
CASSQEYRGYYEQYF
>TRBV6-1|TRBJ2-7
CASSETTLGNEQYF
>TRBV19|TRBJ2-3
CASSSQRGSTDTQYF
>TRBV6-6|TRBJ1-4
CASSPTGIGEKLFF
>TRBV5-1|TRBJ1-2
CASSSGTHTNYGYTF
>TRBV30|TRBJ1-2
CAWSVRAHYGYTF